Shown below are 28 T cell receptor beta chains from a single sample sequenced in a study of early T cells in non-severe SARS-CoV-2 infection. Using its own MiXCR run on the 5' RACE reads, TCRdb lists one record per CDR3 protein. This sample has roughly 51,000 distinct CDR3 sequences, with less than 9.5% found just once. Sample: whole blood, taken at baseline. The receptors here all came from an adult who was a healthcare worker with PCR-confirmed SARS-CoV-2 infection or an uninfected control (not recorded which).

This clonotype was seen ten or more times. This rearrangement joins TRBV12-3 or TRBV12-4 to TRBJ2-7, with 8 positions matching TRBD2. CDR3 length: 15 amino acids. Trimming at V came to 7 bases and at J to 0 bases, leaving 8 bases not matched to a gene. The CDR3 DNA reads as TGTGCCAGCACCGATGGGACTAGAGTCTCCTACGAGCAGTACTTC. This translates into CASTDGTRVSYEQYF.

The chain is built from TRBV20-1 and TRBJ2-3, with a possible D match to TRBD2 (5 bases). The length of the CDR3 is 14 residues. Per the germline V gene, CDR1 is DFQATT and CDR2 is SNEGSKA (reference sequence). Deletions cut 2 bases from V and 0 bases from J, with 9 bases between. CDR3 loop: CSARPADSTDTQYF. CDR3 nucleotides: TGCAGTGCTAGACCAGCGGATAGCACAGATACGCAGTATTTT.

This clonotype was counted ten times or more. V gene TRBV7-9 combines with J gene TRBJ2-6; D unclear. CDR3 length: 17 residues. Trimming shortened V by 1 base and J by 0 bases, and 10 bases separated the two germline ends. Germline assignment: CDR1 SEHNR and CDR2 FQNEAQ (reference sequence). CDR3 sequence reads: CASSLGSVRSGANVLTF. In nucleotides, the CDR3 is TGTGCCAGCAGCTTAGGGTCGGTACGCTCTGGGGCCAACGTCCTGACTTTC.

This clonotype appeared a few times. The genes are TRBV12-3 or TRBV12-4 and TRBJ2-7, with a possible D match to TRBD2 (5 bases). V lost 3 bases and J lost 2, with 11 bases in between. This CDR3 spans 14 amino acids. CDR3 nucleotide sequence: TGTGCCAGCAGTTTGCGGGCAGCAACCTACGAGCAGTACTTC. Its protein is CASSLRAATYEQYF.

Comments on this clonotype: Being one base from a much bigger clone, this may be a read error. The DNA of the CDR3 is TGTGCCAGCAACAGCCTCGGGACTAACGGCGAGCAGTACTTC. Translating gives CASNSLGTNGEQYF. V is TRBV27 and J is TRBJ2-7; TRBD2 matches at 7 bases. This CDR3 contains 14 residues. The ends lost 7 bases at V and 6 bases at J; junction bases unmatched: 12. Germline CDR1 MNHEY, CDR2 SMNVEV (reference sequence).

This CDR3 is CASSYRGARGSDTQYF. The DNA of the CDR3 is TGTGCCAGCAGTTATCGCGGTGCGAGGGGCTCAGATACGCAGTATTTT. The chain couples TRBV25-1 to TRBJ2-3; D assignment may be TRBD1 or TRBD2 (5 bases each). This CDR3 spans 16 amino acids. Germline V gene data show CDR1 as MGHDK and CDR2 as SYGVNS. Between the trimmed V and J ends, which lost 5 bases and 4 bases, there was a span of 19 bases. Full variable domain (missing parts from reference TRBV25-1 and TRBJ2-3): EADIYQTPRYLVIGTGKKITLECSQTMGHDKMYWYQQDPGMELHLIHYSYGVNSTEKGDLSSESTVSRIRTEHFPLTLESARPSHTSQYLCASSYRGARGSDTQYFGPGTRLTVL.

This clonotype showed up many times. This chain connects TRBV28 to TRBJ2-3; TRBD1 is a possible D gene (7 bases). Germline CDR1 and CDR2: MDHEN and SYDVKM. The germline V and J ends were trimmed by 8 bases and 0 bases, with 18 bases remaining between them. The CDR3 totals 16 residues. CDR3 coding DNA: TGTGCCAGCCCGGGAGCAGGGGGGACTAGCACAGATACGCAGTATTTT. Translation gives CASPGAGGTSTDTQYF. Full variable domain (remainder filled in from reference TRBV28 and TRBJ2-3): DVKVTQSSRYLVKRTGEKVFLECVQDMDHENMFWYRQDPGLGLRLIYFSYDVKMKEKGDIPEGYSVSREKKERFSLILESASTNQTSMYLCASPGAGGTSTDTQYFGPGTRLTVL.

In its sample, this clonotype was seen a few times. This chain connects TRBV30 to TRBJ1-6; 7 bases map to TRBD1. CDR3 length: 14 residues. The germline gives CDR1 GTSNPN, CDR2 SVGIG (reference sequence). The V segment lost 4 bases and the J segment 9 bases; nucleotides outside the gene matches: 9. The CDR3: CAWIQQGHGSPLHF. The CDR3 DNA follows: TGTGCCTGGATCCAACAGGGGCATGGTTCACCCCTCCACTTT.

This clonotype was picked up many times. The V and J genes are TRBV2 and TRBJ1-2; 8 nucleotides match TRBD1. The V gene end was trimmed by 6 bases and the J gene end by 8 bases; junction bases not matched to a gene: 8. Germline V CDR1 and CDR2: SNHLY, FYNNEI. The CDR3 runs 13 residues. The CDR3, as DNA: TGTGCCAGCAGGAGGACAGGGCTGCGAGGCTACACCTTC. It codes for CASRRTGLRGYTF.

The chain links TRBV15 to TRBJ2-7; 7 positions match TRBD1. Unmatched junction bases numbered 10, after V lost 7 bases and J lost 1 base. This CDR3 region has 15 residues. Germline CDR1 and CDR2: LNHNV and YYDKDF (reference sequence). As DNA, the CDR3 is TGTGCCACCAAGGAAGGACAGGCGTCATCCTACGAGCAGTACTTC. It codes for CATKEGQASSYEQYF.

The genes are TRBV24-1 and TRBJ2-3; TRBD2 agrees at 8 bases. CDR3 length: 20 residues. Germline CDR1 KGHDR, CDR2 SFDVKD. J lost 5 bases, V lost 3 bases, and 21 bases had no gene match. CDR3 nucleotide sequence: TGTGCCACCAGTGATCCGGCATTAGCGGGAACGGATTCCGGGGGAGATACGCAGTATTTT. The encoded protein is CATSDPALAGTDSGGDTQYF.

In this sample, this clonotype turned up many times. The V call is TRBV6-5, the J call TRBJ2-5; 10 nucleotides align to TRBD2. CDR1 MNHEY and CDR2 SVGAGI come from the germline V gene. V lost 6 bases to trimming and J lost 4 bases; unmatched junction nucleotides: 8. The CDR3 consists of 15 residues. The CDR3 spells CASREGLADLETQYF. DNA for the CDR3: TGTGCCAGCAGAGAAGGACTAGCGGATTTAGAGACCCAGTACTTC.

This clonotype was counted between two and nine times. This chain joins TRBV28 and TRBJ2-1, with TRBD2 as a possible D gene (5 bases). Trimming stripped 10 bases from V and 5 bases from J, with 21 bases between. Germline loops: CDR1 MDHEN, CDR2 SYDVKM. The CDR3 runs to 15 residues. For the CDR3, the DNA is TGTGCCAATTCCGCCGGGATCGCCTGGGACAATGAGCAGTTCTTC. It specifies CANSAGIAWDNEQFF.

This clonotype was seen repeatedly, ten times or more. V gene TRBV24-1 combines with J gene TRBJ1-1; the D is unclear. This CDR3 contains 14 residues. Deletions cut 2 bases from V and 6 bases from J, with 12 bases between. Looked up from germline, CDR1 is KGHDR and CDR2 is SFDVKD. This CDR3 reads CATSDSPESSEAFF. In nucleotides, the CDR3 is TGTGCCACCAGTGATTCCCCGGAGAGCTCTGAAGCTTTCTTT.

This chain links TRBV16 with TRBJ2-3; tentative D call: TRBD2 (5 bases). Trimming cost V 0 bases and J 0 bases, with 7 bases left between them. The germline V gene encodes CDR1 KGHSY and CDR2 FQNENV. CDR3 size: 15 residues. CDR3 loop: CASSQSRTSTDTQYF. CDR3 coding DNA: TGTGCCAGCAGCCAATCCCGGACTAGCACAGATACGCAGTATTTT.

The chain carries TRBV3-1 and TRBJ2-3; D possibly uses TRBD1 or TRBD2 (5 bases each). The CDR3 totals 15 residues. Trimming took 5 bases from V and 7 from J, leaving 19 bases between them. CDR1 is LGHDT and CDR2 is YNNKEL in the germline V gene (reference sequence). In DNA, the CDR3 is TGTGCCAGCAGCGATGGGACCGCGGTGGTTTATACGCAGTATTTT. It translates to CASSDGTAVVYTQYF.

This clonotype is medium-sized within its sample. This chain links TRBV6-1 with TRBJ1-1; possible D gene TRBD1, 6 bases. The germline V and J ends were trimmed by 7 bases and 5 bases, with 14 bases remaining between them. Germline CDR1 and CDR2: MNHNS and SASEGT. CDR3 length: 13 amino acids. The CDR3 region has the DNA TGTGCCAGCACCTCGTGGGGGCCTACTGAAGCTTTCTTT. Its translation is CASTSWGPTEAFF.

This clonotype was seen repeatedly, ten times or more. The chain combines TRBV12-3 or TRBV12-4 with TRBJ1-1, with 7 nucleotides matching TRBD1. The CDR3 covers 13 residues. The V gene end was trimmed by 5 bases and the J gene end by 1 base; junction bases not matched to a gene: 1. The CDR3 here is CASSRQGNTEAFF. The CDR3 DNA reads TGTGCCAGCAGTCGACAGGGGAACACTGAAGCTTTCTTT.

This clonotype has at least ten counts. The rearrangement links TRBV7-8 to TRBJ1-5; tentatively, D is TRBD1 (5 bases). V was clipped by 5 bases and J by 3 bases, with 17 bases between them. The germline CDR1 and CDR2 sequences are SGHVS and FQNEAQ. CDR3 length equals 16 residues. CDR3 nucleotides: TGTGCCAGCAGCCCGCCGGTCGGGGCCCTCAATCAGCCCCAGCATTTT. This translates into CASSPPVGALNQPQHF.

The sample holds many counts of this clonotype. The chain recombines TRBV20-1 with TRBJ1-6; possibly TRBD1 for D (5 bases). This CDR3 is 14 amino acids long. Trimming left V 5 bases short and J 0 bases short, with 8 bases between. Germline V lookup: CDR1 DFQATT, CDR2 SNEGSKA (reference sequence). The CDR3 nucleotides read TGCAGTGCTGGGGGAAGCTCCTATAATTCACCCCTCCACTTT. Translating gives CSAGGSSYNSPLHF.

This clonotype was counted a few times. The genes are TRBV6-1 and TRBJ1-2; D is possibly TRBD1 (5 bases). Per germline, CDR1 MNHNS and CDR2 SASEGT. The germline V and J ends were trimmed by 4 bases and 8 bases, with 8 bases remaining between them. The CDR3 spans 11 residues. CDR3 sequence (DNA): TGTGCCAGCAGTGGGGGGGACGGCTACACCTTC. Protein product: CASSGGDGYTF.

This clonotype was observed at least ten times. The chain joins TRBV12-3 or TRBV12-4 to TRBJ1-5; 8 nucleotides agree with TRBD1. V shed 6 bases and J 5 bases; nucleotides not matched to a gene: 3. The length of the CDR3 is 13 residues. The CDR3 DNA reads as TGTGCCAGCAGCCCGACAGGGGATCAGCCCCAGCATTTT. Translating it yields CASSPTGDQPQHF.

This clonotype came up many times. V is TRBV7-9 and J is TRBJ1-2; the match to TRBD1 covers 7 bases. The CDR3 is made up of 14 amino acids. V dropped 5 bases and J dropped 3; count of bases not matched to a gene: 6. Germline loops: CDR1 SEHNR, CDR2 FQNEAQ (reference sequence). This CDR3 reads CASSPDRVDYGYTF. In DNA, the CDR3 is TGTGCCAGCAGCCCAGACAGGGTGGACTATGGCTACACCTTC.

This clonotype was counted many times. This CDR3 is CASSQETGVNTEAFF. The DNA of the CDR3 is TGCGCCAGCAGCCAAGAAACGGGGGTTAACACTGAAGCTTTCTTT. The gene calls are TRBV4-1 and TRBJ1-1; a weak D match, TRBD1 (5 bases). V was pared by 0 bases and J by 2 bases, with 10 bases between. CDR3 length: 15 amino acids. CDR1 is MGHRA, CDR2 YSYEKL, per germline.

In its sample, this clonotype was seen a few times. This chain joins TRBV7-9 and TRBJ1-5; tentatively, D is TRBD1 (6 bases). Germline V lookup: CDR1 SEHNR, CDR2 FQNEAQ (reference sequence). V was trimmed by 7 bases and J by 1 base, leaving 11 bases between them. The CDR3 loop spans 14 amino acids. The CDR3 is CASTYTGSNQPQHF. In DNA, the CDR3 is TGTGCCAGCACCTATACAGGGAGCAATCAGCCCCAGCATTTT.

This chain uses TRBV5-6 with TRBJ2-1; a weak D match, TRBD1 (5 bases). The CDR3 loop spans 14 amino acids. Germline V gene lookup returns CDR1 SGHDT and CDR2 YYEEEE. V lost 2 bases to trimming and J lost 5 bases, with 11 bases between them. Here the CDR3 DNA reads TGTGCCAGCAGCTTAGGACAATCAGACAATGAGCAGTTCTTC. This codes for CASSLGQSDNEQFF.

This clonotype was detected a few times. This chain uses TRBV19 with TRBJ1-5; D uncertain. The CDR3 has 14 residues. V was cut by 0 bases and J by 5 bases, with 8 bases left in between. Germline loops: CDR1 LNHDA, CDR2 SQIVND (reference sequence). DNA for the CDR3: TGTGCCAGTAGTATAGATGGGTCTTATCAGCCCCAGCATTTT. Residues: CASSIDGSYQPQHF.

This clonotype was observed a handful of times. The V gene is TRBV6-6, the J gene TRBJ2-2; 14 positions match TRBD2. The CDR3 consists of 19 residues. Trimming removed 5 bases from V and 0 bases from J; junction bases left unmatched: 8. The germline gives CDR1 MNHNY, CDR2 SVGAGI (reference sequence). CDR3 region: CASSHAGLAGVANTGELFF. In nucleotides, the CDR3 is TGTGCCAGCAGTCACGCGGGACTAGCGGGGGTCGCGAACACCGGGGAGCTGTTTTTT.